This T cell receptor (beta chain) was sequenced during a study of OX40 agonist ivuxolimab in advanced cancers. Study as a whole: Ivuxolimab, an antibody acting as an agonist of OX40 (CD134), was used to treat patients.

The CDR3 is 14 residues long. V was shortened by 6 bases and J by 6 bases, with 14 bases between the two germline ends. The germline CDR1 and CDR2 sequences are MNHNS and SASEGT. Measured with immunoSEQ multiplex PCR; TCRdb has only the in-frame clones, and not every one. The data show approximately 32,000 clones, around 90% seen once. The TCR was taken from an adult with an advanced solid tumor such as melanoma, head and neck, liver or kidney cancer. This chain joins TRBV6-1 and TRBJ2-2; no clear D. This material consisted of CD4+ or CD8+ T cells sorted from blood, taken in a trial of the OX40 agonist ivuxolimab. The DNA for the CDR3 is TGTGCCAGCAGATCCACCCGGAAGGCCGGGGAGCTGTTTTTT. This sequence encodes CASRSTRKAGELFF.